These T cell receptor beta chains were read from a single sample in a study of T cells after yellow fever vaccination. Each CDR3 protein is one row after TCRdb ran MiXCR on the 5' RACE reads. The data show a few hundred thousand distinct CDR3 sequences, with over 3.5% seen just once and roughly 25% held by the top ten. The material was PBMCs, obtained 5 days after the yellow fever booster vaccination. All receptors derive from a man between 18 and 35 years old who received the YFV17D yellow fever vaccine. Each CDR3 is given with its conserved first and last residue. D genes are given only for firm matches. Expanded clones get a size class; other rows say once, few or many, or leave the size out.

j_call d_call v_call cdr3_length clone_size cdr3_nt cdr3_aa
TRBJ2-3 TRBD2 TRBV4-2 18 - TGTGCCAGCAGCCAAGATCCGTCGACTAGCGGGGGCACAGATACGCAGTATTTT CASSQDPSTSGGTDTQYF
TRBJ1-1 - TRBV27 13 few TGTGCCAGCAGTCCCGACCCCGACACTGAAGCTTTCTTT CASSPDPDTEAFF
TRBJ2-3 TRBD2 TRBV7-2 17 many TGTGCCAGCAGCTCCGGACTAGCGGGGAGTACCACAGATACGCAGTATTTT CASSSGLAGSTTDTQYF
TRBJ1-1 TRBD1 TRBV28 16 - TGTGCCAGCAGTCCCCGCCCCCGGGACAGGAACACTGAAGCTTTCTTT CASSPRPRDRNTEAFF
TRBJ2-3 - TRBV11-2 17 - TGTGCCAGCAGCCTACCCGGACGGGGGATTCTCACAGATACGCAGTATTTT CASSLPGRGILTDTQYF
TRBJ2-3 - TRBV29-1 14 - TGCAGCGTTGAAGACGGCGGGGCGGCAGATACGCAGTATTTT CSVEDGGAADTQYF
TRBJ2-3 - TRBV12-3/TRBV12-4 16 few TGTGCCAGCAGTTTATTCTTGGGGGGGCGCACAGATACGCAGTATTTT CASSLFLGGRTDTQYF
TRBJ2-3 - TRBV24-1 15 - TGTGCCACCAGCCGAGACAGGAGTAGCACAGATACGCAGTATTTT CATSRDRSSTDTQYF
TRBJ2-3 - TRBV3-1 14 few TGTGCCAGCAGCCAAGACGGGTTCGCAGATACGCAGTATTTT CASSQDGFADTQYF
TRBJ2-3 - TRBV7-3 13 many TGTGCCAGCAGCTTGGGGGGGGCCGATACGCAGTATTTT CASSLGGADTQYF
TRBJ1-1 - TRBV2 14 - TGTGCCAGCACCGAAGACAGCCTGAACACTGAAGCTTTCTTT CASTEDSLNTEAFF
TRBJ2-1 TRBD1 TRBV5-1 17 many TGCGCCAGCAGCCCCGACCCCTCGGGACAGGGCTACAATGAGCAGTTCTTC CASSPDPSGQGYNEQFF
TRBJ1-1 - TRBV6-5 13 few TGTGCCAGCAGTTACTACACGAACACTGAAGCTTTCTTT CASSYYTNTEAFF
TRBJ2-5 - TRBV11-2 14 few TGTGCCAGCAGCTTTTCAGGCAACCAAGAGACCCAGTACTTC CASSFSGNQETQYF
TRBJ2-6 - TRBV21-1 17 - TGTGCCCCCCGGGGCGACAGGGCCCACTCTGGGGCCAACGTCCTGACTTTC CAPRGDRAHSGANVLTF
TRBJ1-1 - TRBV5-1 12 many TGCGCCAGCAGCTTTTATGGGACAGAAGCTTTCTTT CASSFYGTEAFF
TRBJ1-1 TRBD1 TRBV6-2/TRBV6-3 14 - TGTGCCAGCAGGGACAGGTCCATGAACACTGAAGCTTTCTTT CASRDRSMNTEAFF
TRBJ2-1 - TRBV20-1 14 few TGCAGTGCTGCAAAGGGGAGTTCCTACAATGAGCAGTTCTTC CSAAKGSSYNEQFF
TRBJ2-2 - TRBV6-2/TRBV6-3 13 many TGTGCCAGCAGTGCCCGCCCCACCGGGGAGCTGTTTTTT CASSARPTGELFF
TRBJ1-5 - TRBV12-3/TRBV12-4 14 many TGTGCCAGCAGTTTACCCGGGGGCAATCAGCCCCAGCATTTT CASSLPGGNQPQHF
TRBJ1-3 TRBD1 TRBV28 13 few TGTGCCAGCAGTTCGGGACAGGGTGACACCATATATTTT CASSSGQGDTIYF
TRBJ2-2 TRBD2 TRBV7-8 16 - TGTGCCAGCAGCTCCCAGCGGGGGGGCACCACCGGGGAGCTGTTTTTT CASSSQRGGTTGELFF
TRBJ1-2 - TRBV30 11 few TGTGCCCGGAGGGTGTCAGGCGGCTACACCTTC CARRVSGGYTF
TRBJ1-2 TRBD1 TRBV6-5 15 - TGTGCCAGCAGAGTTGAGGCAGGGGGCGGCTATGGCTACACCTTC CASRVEAGGGYGYTF
TRBJ1-2 - TRBV29-1 11 - TGCAGCTCGGGGGGGCTCTATGGCTACACCTTC CSSGGLYGYTF
TRBJ2-3 - TRBV30 12 few TGTGCCTGGACCTTTACCACAGATACGCAGTATTTT CAWTFTTDTQYF
TRBJ2-3 - TRBV3-1 13 few TGTGCCAGCAGCGGGTTCTCCACAGATACGCAGTATTTT CASSGFSTDTQYF
TRBJ2-1 - TRBV7-2 16 - TGTGCCAGCAGCTTTCGTACCCACAGCTCCTACAATGAGCAGTTCTTC CASSFRTHSSYNEQFF
TRBJ1-6 - TRBV3-1 17 many TGTGCCAGCAGCCCCGGTAATAGGGGCACAGTAAATTCACCCCTCCACTTT CASSPGNRGTVNSPLHF
TRBJ1-6 TRBD1 TRBV5-1 15 few TGCGCCAGCAGCCCCGGGACAGGGGGTTTTTCACCCCTCCACTTT CASSPGTGGFSPLHF
TRBJ2-6 - TRBV7-2 15 few TGTGCCAGCAGCGCTCAACTCTCTGGGGCCAACGTCCTGACTTTC CASSAQLSGANVLTF
TRBJ1-1 - TRBV12-3/TRBV12-4 15 few TGTGCCAGCAGTCCCCCCGGACGCCCGAACACTGAAGCTTTCTTT CASSPPGRPNTEAFF
TRBJ1-5 - TRBV7-2 13 - TGTGCCAGCAGCTCAACTCCAGGTCAGCCCCAGCATTTT CASSSTPGQPQHF
TRBJ2-7 - TRBV18 11 - TGTGCCAGCTCGCCCTCGAACGGGCAGTACTTC CASSPSNGQYF
TRBJ1-2 - TRBV5-4 12 many TGTGCCAGCAGCTTGGATTCCGATGGCTACACCTTC CASSLDSDGYTF
TRBJ2-1 - TRBV7-2 16 many TGTGCCAGCAGCTTAGCGCTGGGTTGGACCTACAATGAGCAGTTCTTC CASSLALGWTYNEQFF
TRBJ1-5 - TRBV30 14 once TGTGCCTGGAGTGTAGGGGGGATGGCACAGCCCCAGCATTTT CAWSVGGMAQPQHF
TRBJ2-3 - TRBV6-2/TRBV6-3 13 few TGTGCCAGCTCGAATCCGAGCACAGATACGCAGTATTTT CASSNPSTDTQYF
TRBJ1-2 TRBD1 TRBV5-1 14 few TGCGCCAGCAGCTCCTCCGGGACAGGGCATGGCTACACCTTC CASSSSGTGHGYTF
TRBJ2-1 TRBD2 TRBV2 15 few TGTGCCATTCCTCTGACTAGCGGGGGGGCCGGTGAGCAGTTCTTC CAIPLTSGGAGEQFF
TRBJ2-7 - TRBV7-9 14 - TGTGCCAGCAGCCTCCACACGGGAGCCTACGAGCAGTACTTC CASSLHTGAYEQYF
TRBJ1-1 - TRBV4-1 12 - TGCGCCAGCAGCCACCACACACCTGAAGCTTTCTTT CASSHHTPEAFF
TRBJ1-5 - TRBV5-1 13 many TGCGCCAGCAGCCCACAGGGAGGGCAGCCCCAGCATTTT CASSPQGGQPQHF
TRBJ2-3 - TRBV5-6 17 many TGTGCCAGCAGCCCAGACCTAGGGGGTCGGGTCATCGATACGCAGTATTTT CASSPDLGGRVIDTQYF